Listed here is a single TCR beta chain. CDR1 MNHEY and CDR2 SMNVEV come from the germline V gene (reference sequence). V lost 3 bases and J lost 2; bases outside the gene matches: 7. This CDR3 has 15 amino acids. The data were taken from a study of OX40 agonist ivuxolimab in advanced cancers. The data were produced by immunoSEQ multiplex PCR, yet TCRdb's version contains in-frame clones alone and is incomplete. Of around 52,000 clones detected, over 80% appear once; the ten largest clones hold over 3%. The sequencing used CD4+ or CD8+ T cells sorted from blood, collected in a trial of the OX40 agonist ivuxolimab. The gene calls are TRBV27 and TRBJ2-7, with 7 nucleotides matching TRBD1. This receptor was obtained from an adult with an advanced solid tumor such as melanoma, head and neck, liver or kidney cancer. CDR3 coding DNA: TGTGCCAGCAGTTTGCGACAGGGTGGGCCCTACGAGCAGTACTTC. Protein product: CASSLRQGGPYEQYF.